This T cell receptor beta chain was sequenced for a study of T cells after yellow fever vaccination. Template-switching 5'RACE yielded the TCR cDNA; a universal primer site and UMIs were added in the process. MiXCR was run by TCRdb on the 5' RACE reads, yielding one entry per CDR3 protein. This sample yields some 550,000 distinct CDR3 sequences, of which about a fifth are seen a single time; 14% belongs to the top ten. Germline assignment: CDR1 SGHAT and CDR2 FQDESV (reference sequence). The length of the CDR3 is 18 residues. V lost 2 bases, J lost 0 bases, and 19 bases lay in between. This TCR came from a man aged 30-40 years who received the YFV17D yellow fever vaccine. The rearrangement links TRBV11-1 to TRBJ1-1, with D perhaps TRBD1 (6 bases). The starting material was PBMCs, obtained 15 days after the yellow fever booster vaccination. CDR3 in DNA: TGTGCCAGCAGCTTAATAGGGAGGGGGACCTTGGTGAACACTGAAGCTTTCTTT. The encoded protein is CASSLIGRGTLVNTEAFF.